The 18 T cell receptor beta chains below were found in one sample sequenced in a study. Each CDR3 protein is one row after TCRdb ran MiXCR on the RT-PCR reads. The sample carries about 680,000 distinct CDR3 sequences, 13% to 15% recorded once. The sequenced sample was memory CD4+ T cells from blood. Source of these receptors: a female donor in good health, serving as a healthy control.

This clonotype appeared many times. The chain employs TRBV7-2 and TRBJ2-5; TRBD1 might be the D (5 bases). V lost 7 bases, J lost 2 bases, and 17 bases lay in between. There are 15 residues in the CDR3. Germline assignment: CDR1 SGHTA and CDR2 FQGNSA. CDR3 amino acids: CASTTIGHLQETQYF. In DNA form, the CDR3 reads TGTGCCAGCACTACCATAGGACACCTACAAGAGACCCAGTACTTC. The entire variable domain, with the rest obtained from reference TRBV7-2 and TRBJ2-5, is as follows: GAGVSQSPSNKVTEKGKDVELRCDPISGHTALYWYRQSLGQGLEFLIYFQGNSAPDKSGLPSDRFSAERTGGSVSTLTIQRTQQEDSAVYLCASTTIGHLQETQYFGPGTRLLVL.

The sample holds a few counts of this clonotype. J is TRBJ2-7 and V is TRBV9; 10 bases agree with TRBD2. Per the germline V gene, CDR1 is SGDLS and CDR2 is YYNGEE. The CDR3 is 16 residues long. Losses at the gene ends were 4 bases for V and 2 bases for J; bases not matched to a gene: 9. The CDR3 sequence: CASSLVWTSGTYEQYF. The CDR3, as DNA: TGTGCCAGCAGCCTTGTTTGGACTAGCGGCACCTACGAGCAGTACTTC.

The chain carries TRBV11-1 and TRBJ2-5, with no clear D. The CDR3 has 14 amino acids. Looked up from germline, CDR1 is SGHAT and CDR2 is FQDESV (reference sequence). V was cut by 2 bases and J by 5 bases, with 12 bases left in between. The CDR3 loop reads CASSLWGLGETQYF. The CDR3 DNA reads TGTGCCAGCAGCTTATGGGGATTGGGTGAGACCCAGTACTTC.

This clonotype came up many times. J is TRBJ2-6 and V is TRBV12-3 or TRBV12-4, with TRBD1 matching over 7 bases. The CDR3 runs 17 residues. The V gene end was trimmed by 4 bases and the J gene end by 0 bases; junction bases not matched to a gene: 6. CDR3 in DNA: TGTGCCAGCAGTTATCACAGGGGATCCTCTGGGGCCAACGTCCTGACTTTC. This sequence encodes CASSYHRGSSGANVLTF.

CDR3 in amino acids: CASSRSSGRSSTDTQYF. The CDR3 DNA reads as TGTGCCAGCAGTCGCTCTAGCGGGAGGTCTAGCACAGATACGCAGTATTTT. This chain joins TRBV6-6 and TRBJ2-3, with TRBD2 identical over 11 bases. Losses at the gene ends were 5 bases for V and 0 bases for J; bases not matched to a gene: 7. The germline CDR1 and CDR2 sequences are MNHNY and SVGAGI (reference sequence). CDR3 length: 17 amino acids.

This chain joins TRBV5-1 and TRBJ1-4; 9 bases fit TRBD1. Germline CDR1 is SGHRS and CDR2 is YFSETQ. V lost 4 bases to trimming and J lost 8 bases; unmatched junction nucleotides: 6. The CDR3 is made up of 14 amino acids. The CDR3 DNA sequence: TGCGCCAGCAGCCCACAGGGGGCCGGGGAAAAACTGTTTTTT. Translation: CASSPQGAGEKLFF.

This clonotype came up many times. V usage is TRBV9 and J usage is TRBJ1-2; 8 nucleotides align to TRBD1. CDR3 size: 14 residues. Germline V gene data show CDR1 as SGDLS and CDR2 as YYNGEE. J lost 1 base, V lost 3 bases, and 2 bases had no gene match. CDR3 in amino acids: CASSAGGGNYGYTF. The CDR3 coding sequence is TGTGCCAGCAGCGCAGGGGGCGGTAACTATGGCTACACCTTC.

This clonotype was recorded a few times. This rearrangement joins TRBV20-1 to TRBJ1-5; the match to TRBD1 covers 8 bases. The V segment lost 6 bases and the J segment 6 bases; nucleotides outside the gene matches: 10. The CDR3 has 14 amino acids. CDR1 and CDR2 from the germline V gene are DFQATT and SNEGSKA (reference sequence). CDR3 region: CSAGMTGAAQPQHF. Written as DNA, the CDR3 is TGCAGTGCGGGGATGACAGGGGCGGCTCAGCCCCAGCATTTT.

This clonotype was detected a few times. The rearrangement joins TRBV27 to TRBJ2-3; TRBD2 agrees at 9 bases. This CDR3 is built from 15 residues. Germline-derived CDR1 and CDR2 are MNHEY and SMNVEV (reference sequence). Trimming cost V 3 bases and J 1 base; bases outside gene matches: 2. Written as DNA, the CDR3 is TGTGCCAGCAGTTTCTGGACTAGCGGCACAGATACGCAGTATTTT. Its protein product is CASSFWTSGTDTQYF.

This clonotype was counted at least ten times. CDR3 bases: TGTGCCAGTCGGGCTAGCGTAGCCTACGAGCAGTACTTC. It translates to CASRASVAYEQYF. The V call is TRBV6-1, the J call TRBJ2-7, with D perhaps TRBD2 (6 bases). V lost 9 bases, J lost 2 bases, and 14 bases lay in between. The germline V gene has CDR1 MNHNS and CDR2 SASEGT. The CDR3 has 13 amino acids.

This clonotype was seen a few times. The rearrangement uses TRBV20-1 and TRBJ2-5, with 9 bases matching TRBD2. CDR3 size: 14 residues. Unmatched junction bases numbered 6, after V lost 2 bases and J lost 5 bases. Per the germline V gene, CDR1 is DFQATT and CDR2 is SNEGSKA (reference sequence). The CDR3, as DNA: TGCAGTGCTAGACCGGGACTAGCTGTGGAGACCCAGTACTTC. It translates to CSARPGLAVETQYF.

This clonotype was seen many times. The rearrangement joins TRBV4-3 to TRBJ1-1; 8 nucleotides match TRBD1. J lost 1 base, V lost 4 bases, and 5 bases had no gene match. The CDR3 consists of 15 residues. Germline values: CDR1 LGHNA, CDR2 YSLEER. DNA of the CDR3: TGCGCCAGCAGCCTCGGACAGGGTGAGAACACTGAAGCTTTCTTT. Its protein product is CASSLGQGENTEAFF.

This clonotype was found a few times. The J gene is TRBJ2-3, the V gene TRBV11-1; tentatively, D is TRBD2 (6 bases). The CDR3 runs to 15 residues. V was shortened by 3 bases and J by 1 base, with 11 bases between the two germline ends. Germline CDR1 SGHAT, CDR2 FQDESV (reference sequence). Here the CDR3 reads CASSLGLDGTDTQYF. DNA of the CDR3: TGTGCCAGCAGCTTGGGACTTGACGGCACAGATACGCAGTATTTT.

This clonotype was counted many times. This chain connects TRBV7-3 to TRBJ1-2, with D unclear. CDR1 is SGHTA and CDR2 is FQGTGA in the germline V gene. CDR3 size: 12 residues. Trimming removed 6 bases from V and 1 base from J, with 6 bases in between. The CDR3 region has the DNA TGTGCCAGCAGTCCGGATAACTATGGCTACACCTTC. Amino acid sequence: CASSPDNYGYTF.

In the case of this clonotype: A read error may be the cause here, since a much bigger clone is one base away. The J gene is TRBJ2-5, the V gene TRBV6-6; 8 nucleotides match TRBD2. Germline CDR1 is MNHNY and CDR2 is SVGAGI (reference sequence). Losses at the gene ends were 11 bases for V and 5 bases for J; bases not matched to a gene: 16. This CDR3 region has 15 residues. This CDR3 reads CAGLLFAGGAETQYF. In nucleotides, the CDR3 is TGTGCCGGCCTCCTCTTCGCGGGAGGAGCGGAGACCCAGTACTTC.

This clonotype was counted a few times. J is TRBJ1-1 and V is TRBV29-1; D perhaps matches TRBD1 (5 bases). The CDR3 is 13 residues long. Germline-derived CDR1 and CDR2 are SQVTM and ANQGSEA. V lost 4 bases and J 1 base, leaving 10 bases between the germline ends. CDR3 sequence: CSVGARENTEAFF. DNA of the CDR3: TGCAGCGTTGGGGCCAGGGAGAACACTGAAGCTTTCTTT.

A few counts support this clonotype. V usage is TRBV7-9 and J usage is TRBJ2-1; the D gene is possibly TRBD1 (6 bases). The germline CDR1 and CDR2 sequences are SEHNR and FQNEAQ (reference sequence). This CDR3 comprises 15 residues. V was clipped by 5 bases and J by 6 bases, with 17 bases between them. CDR3 nucleotides: TGTGCCAGCAGCCTCCCCGGTGTCAGGGGCAATGAGCAGTTCTTC. Its protein is CASSLPGVRGNEQFF. The whole variable domain, filled in from reference TRBV7-9 and TRBJ2-1, reads DTGVSQNPRHKITKRGQNVTFRCDPISEHNRLYWYRQTLGQGPEFLTYFQNEAQLEKSRLLSDRFSAERPKGSFSTLEIQRTEQGDSAMYLCASSLPGVRGNEQFFGPGTRLTVL.

The rearrangement joins TRBV20-1 to TRBJ2-1, with a weak D call TRBD2 (6 bases). CDR1 and CDR2 from the germline V gene are DFQATT and SNEGSKA (reference sequence). The CDR3 has 13 residues. V lost 4 bases and J lost 3, with 10 bases in between. This CDR3 reads CSATPGLYNEQFF. CDR3 bases: TGCAGTGCTACTCCGGGACTCTACAATGAGCAGTTCTTC.